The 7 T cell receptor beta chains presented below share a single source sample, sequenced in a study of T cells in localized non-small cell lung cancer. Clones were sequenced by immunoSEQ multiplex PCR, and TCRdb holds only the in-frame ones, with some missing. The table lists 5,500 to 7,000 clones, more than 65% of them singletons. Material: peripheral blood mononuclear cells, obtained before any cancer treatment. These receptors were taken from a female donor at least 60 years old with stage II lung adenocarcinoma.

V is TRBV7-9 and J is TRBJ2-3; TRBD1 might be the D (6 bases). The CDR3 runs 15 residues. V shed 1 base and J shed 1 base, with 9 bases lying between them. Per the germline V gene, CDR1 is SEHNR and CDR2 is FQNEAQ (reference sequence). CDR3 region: CASSLEQGGTDTQYF. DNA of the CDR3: TGTGCCAGCAGCTTAGAACAGGGAGGCACAGATACGCAGTATTTT.

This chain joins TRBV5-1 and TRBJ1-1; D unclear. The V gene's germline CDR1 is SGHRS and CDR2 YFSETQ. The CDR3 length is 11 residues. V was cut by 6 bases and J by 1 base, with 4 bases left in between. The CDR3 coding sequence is TGCGCCAGCATGGGGAACACTGAAGCTTTCTTT. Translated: CASMGNTEAFF.

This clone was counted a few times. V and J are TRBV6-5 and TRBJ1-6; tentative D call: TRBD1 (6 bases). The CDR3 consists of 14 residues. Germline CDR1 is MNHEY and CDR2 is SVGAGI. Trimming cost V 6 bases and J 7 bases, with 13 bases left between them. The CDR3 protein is CASSNDRRNSPLHF. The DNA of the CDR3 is TGTGCCAGCAGCAACGACAGGCGGAATTCACCCCTCCACTTT.

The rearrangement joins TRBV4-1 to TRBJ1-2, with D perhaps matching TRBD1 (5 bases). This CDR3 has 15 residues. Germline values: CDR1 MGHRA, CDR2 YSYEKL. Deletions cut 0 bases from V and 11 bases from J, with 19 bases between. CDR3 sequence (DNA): TGCGCCAGCAGCCAAGATGGATCGGGGACCCCGGGATACACCTTC. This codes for CASSQDGSGTPGYTF.

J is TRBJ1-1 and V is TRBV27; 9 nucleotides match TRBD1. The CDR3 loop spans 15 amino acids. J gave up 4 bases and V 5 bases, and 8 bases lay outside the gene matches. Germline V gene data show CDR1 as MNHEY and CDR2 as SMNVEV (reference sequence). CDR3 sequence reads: CASSQPGQGSTEAFF. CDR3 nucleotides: TGTGCCAGCAGTCAACCGGGACAGGGTAGCACTGAAGCTTTCTTT.

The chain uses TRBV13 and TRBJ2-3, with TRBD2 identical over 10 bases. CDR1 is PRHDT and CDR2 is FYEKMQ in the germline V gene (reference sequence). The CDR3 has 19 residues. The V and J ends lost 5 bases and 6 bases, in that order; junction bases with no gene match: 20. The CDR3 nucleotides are TGTGCCAGCAGCGCGCAACTAGCGGGAATTTCGGACTTTTTTGATACGCAGTATTTT. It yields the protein CASSAQLAGISDFFDTQYF.

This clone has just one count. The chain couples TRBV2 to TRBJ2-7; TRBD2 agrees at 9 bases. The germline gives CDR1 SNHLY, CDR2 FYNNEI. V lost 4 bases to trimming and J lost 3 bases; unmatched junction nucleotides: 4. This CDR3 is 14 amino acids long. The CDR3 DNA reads TGTGCCAGCAGTGGGGAACTAGCGGGCTACGAGCAGTACTTC. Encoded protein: CASSGELAGYEQYF.